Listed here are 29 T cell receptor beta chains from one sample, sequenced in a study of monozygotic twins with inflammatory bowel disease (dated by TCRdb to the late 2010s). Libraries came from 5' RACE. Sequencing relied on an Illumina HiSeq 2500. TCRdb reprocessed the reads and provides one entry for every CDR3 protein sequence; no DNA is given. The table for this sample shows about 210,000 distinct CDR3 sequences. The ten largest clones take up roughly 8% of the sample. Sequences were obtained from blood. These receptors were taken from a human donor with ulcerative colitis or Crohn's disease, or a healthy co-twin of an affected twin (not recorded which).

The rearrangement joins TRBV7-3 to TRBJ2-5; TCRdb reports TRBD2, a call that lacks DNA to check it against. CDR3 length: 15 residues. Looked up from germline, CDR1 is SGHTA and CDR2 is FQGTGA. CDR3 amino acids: CASSLMSGPQETQYF. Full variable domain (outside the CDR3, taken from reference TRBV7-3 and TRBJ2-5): GAGVSQTPSNKVTEKGKYVELRCDPISGHTALYWYRQSLGQGPEFLIYFQGTGAADDSGLPNDRFFAVRPEGSVSTLKIQRTERGDSAVYLCASSLMSGPQETQYFGPGTRLLVL.

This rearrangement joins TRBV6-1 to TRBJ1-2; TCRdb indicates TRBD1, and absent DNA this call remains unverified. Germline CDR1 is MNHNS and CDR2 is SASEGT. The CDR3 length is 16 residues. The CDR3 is CASSPLWTPGDYGYTF.

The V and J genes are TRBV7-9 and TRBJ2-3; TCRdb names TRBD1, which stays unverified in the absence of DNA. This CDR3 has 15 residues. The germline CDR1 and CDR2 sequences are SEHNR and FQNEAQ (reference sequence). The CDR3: CASSLGTGGGDTQYF.

This CDR3 reads CASSLGGVGQETQYF. The chain recombines TRBV5-1 with TRBJ2-5; the D call of TRBD2 rests on TCRdb alone, since no DNA is present to check it. CDR3 length: 15 amino acids. Germline CDR1 reads SGHRS; CDR2 reads YFSETQ.

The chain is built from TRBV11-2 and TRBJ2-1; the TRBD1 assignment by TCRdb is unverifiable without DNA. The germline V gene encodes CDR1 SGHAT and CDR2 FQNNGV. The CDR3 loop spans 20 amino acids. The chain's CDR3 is CASSSRGRPVEGIRRNEQFF.

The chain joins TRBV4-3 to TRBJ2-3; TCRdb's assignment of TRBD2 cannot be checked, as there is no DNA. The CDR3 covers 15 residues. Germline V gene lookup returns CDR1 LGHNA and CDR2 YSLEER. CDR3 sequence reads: CASSQTSGSTDTQYF.

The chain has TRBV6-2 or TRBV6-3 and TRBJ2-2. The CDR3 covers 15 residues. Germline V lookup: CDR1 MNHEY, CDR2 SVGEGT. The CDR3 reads CASSYLRGNTGELFF.

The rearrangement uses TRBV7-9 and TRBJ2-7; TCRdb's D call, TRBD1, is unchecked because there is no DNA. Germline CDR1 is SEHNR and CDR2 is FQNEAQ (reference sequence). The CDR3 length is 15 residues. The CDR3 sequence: CASSLGGSVGYEQYF.

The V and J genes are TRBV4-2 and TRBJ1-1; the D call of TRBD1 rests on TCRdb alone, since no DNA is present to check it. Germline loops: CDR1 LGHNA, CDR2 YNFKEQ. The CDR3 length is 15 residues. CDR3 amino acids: CASSRLEPSGSEAFF.

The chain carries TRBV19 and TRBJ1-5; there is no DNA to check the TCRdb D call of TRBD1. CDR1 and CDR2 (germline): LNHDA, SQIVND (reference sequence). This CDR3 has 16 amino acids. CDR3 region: CASRRTGWGSDQPQHF.

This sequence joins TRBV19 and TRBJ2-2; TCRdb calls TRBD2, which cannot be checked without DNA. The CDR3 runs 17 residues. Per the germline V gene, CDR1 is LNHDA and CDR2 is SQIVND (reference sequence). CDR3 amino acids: CASSIGGPGRTSGELFF.

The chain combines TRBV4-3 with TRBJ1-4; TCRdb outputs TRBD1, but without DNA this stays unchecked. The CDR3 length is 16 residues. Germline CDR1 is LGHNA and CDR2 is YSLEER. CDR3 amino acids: CASSQATQGWNEKLFF.

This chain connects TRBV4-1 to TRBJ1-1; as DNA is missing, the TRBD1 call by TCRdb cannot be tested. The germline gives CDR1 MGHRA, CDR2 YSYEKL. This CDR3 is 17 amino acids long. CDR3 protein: CASSQDSLRPGGTEAFF.

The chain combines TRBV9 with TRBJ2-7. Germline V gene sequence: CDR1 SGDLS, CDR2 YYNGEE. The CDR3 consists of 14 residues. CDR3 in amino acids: CASSVDGQTYEQYF.

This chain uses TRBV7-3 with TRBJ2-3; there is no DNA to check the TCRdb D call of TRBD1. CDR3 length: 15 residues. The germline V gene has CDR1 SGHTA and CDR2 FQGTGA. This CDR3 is CASSFGQGAKDTQYF.

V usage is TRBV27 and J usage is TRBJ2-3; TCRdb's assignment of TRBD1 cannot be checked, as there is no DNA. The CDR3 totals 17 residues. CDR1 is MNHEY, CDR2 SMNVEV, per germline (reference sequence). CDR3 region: CASRGNPGGSVADTQYF.

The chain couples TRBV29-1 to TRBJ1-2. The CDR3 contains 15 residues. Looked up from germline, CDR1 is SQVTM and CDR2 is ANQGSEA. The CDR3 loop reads CSASTAGTPREGYTF.

The CDR3 reads CASSRDRWNTEAFF. This rearrangement joins TRBV19 to TRBJ1-1; absent DNA, TCRdb's TRBD1 call cannot be checked. CDR1 is LNHDA and CDR2 is SQIVND in the germline V gene (reference sequence). The CDR3 is 14 residues long. Using reference TRBV19 and TRBJ1-1 for the parts outside the CDR3, the full variable domain is DGGITQSPKYLFRKEGQNVTLSCEQNLNHDAMYWYRQDPGQGLRLIYYSQIVNDFQKGDIAEGYSVSREKKESFPLTVTSAQKNPTAFYLCASSRDRWNTEAFFGQGTRLTVV.

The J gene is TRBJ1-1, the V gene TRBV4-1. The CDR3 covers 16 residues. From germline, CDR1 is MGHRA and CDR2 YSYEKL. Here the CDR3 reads CASSPGGGRQNTEAFF.

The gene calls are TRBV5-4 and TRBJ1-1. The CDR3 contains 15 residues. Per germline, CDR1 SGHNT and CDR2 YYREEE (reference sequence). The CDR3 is CASSLDVTVNTEAFF.

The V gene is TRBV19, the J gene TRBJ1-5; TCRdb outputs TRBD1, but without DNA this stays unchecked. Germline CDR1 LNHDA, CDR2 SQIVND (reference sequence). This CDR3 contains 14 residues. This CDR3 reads CATRTGEGNQPQHF.

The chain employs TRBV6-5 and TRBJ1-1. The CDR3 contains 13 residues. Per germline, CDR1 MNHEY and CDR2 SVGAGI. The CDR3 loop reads CASRTSPNTEAFF.

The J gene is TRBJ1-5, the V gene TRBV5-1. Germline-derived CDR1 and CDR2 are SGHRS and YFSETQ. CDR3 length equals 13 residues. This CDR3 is CASSSDPNQPQHF.

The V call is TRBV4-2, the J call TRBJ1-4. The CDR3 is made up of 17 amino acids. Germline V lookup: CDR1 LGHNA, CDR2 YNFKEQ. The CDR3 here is CASSQEEDRDSAGKLFF.

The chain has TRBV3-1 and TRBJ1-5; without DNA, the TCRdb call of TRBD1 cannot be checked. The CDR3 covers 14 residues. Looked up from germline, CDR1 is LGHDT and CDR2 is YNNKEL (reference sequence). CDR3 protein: CASSQQGTNQPQHF.

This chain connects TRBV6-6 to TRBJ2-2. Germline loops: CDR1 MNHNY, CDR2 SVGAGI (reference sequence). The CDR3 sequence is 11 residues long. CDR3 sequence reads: CASSDTGELFF.

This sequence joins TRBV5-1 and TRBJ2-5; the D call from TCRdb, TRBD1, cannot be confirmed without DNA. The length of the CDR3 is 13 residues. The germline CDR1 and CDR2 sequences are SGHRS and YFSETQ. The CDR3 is CASSATWTETQYF. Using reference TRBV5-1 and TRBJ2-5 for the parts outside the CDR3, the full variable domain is KAGVTQTPRYLIKTRGQQVTLSCSPISGHRSVSWYQQTPGQGLQFLFEYFSETQRNKGNFPGRFSGRQFSNSRSEMNVSTLELGDSALYLCASSATWTETQYFGPGTRLLVL.

This CDR3 is CAISAGRQGHIAFF. The chain links TRBV10-3 to TRBJ1-1; there is no DNA to check the TCRdb D call of TRBD1. Looked up from germline, CDR1 is ENHRY and CDR2 is SYGVKD. The CDR3 is 14 amino acids.

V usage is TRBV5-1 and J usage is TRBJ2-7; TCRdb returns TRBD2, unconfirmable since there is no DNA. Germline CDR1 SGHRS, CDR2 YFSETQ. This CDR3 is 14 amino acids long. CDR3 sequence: CASSPGTSYDEQYF.